This T cell receptor beta chain was sequenced for a study of tumor T cells in aggressive B-cell lymphoma. Here immunoSEQ multiplex PCR was the method, and the copy in TCRdb shows in-frame clones only, minus some. The table has approximately 5,300 clones, about 90% seen once. V was cut by 4 bases and J by 5 bases, with 14 bases left in between. CDR3 length equals 14 residues. The germline V gene encodes CDR1 MNHEY and CDR2 SVGAGI. In its sample, this clone was seen a few times. The chain is built from TRBV6-5 and TRBJ1-1; no clear D. Specimen: tumor tissue. The sequence derives from an adult with diffuse large B cell lymphoma. The CDR3 here is CASSSAWEKTEAFF. The CDR3 DNA sequence: TGTGCCAGCAGTTCCGCCTGGGAGAAGACTGAAGCTTTCTTT.